The rows below give T cell receptor beta chains drawn from one sample of a study of cytomegalovirus exposure and HLA in healthy donors. Sequenced by immunoSEQ multiplex PCR; TCRdb stores in-frame clones only, minus some. Among around 190,000 clones listed, approximately 80% were seen once. The source material was PBMCs. All receptors come from a woman in her 40s in good health and CMV-seronegative. Each CDR3 is given with its conserved first and last residue. The D gene is left open where the match is weak. Where a row states a size, it is once, few, many or the class of an expanded clone; other rows omit it.

V: TRBV5-4
D: -
J: TRBJ2-3
size: -
DNA: TGTGCCAGCAGCTTGAAGGCGGTGTCCACGCATACGCAGTATTTT
CDR3: CASSLKAVSTHTQYF

V: TRBV11-2
D: -
J: TRBJ2-1
size: -
DNA: TGTGCCAGCAGCTTAGATCGGGGTATTCAAAATGAGCAGTTCTTC
CDR3: CASSLDRGIQNEQFF

V: TRBV5-1
D: TRBD2
J: TRBJ2-1
size: once
DNA: TGCGCCAGCAGCGCCCTCGGGACTAGACCATACAATGAGCAGTTCTTC
CDR3: CASSALGTRPYNEQFF

V: TRBV9
D: TRBD2
J: TRBJ2-1
size: -
DNA: TGTGCCAGCAATCGACTAGCGGGGCACAATGAGCAGTTCTTC
CDR3: CASNRLAGHNEQFF

V: TRBV10-3
D: TRBD1
J: TRBJ2-3
size: few
DNA: TGTGCCATCGGAGGGACAGGACACGCGGCGCAGTATTTT
CDR3: CAIGGTGHAAQYF

V: TRBV4-1
D: -
J: TRBJ2-3
size: -
DNA: TGCGCCAGCAGCCCCACAGGTGCTGGCACAGATACGCAGTATTTT
CDR3: CASSPTGAGTDTQYF

V: TRBV4-3
D: -
J: TRBJ1-2
size: -
DNA: TGCGCCAGCAGCCAAGATATGAACGCCCAGGGCTATGGCTACACCTTC
CDR3: CASSQDMNAQGYGYTF

V: TRBV6-1
D: -
J: TRBJ1-1
size: -
DNA: TGTGCCAGCAGTGATTCCCCTCGGAGGGGAAGCACTGAAGCTTTCTTT
CDR3: CASSDSPRRGSTEAFF

V: TRBV15
D: -
J: TRBJ1-5
size: -
DNA: TGTGCCACCAGCAGAGATCATCCAGGGTATAGCAATCAGCCCCAGCATTTT
CDR3: CATSRDHPGYSNQPQHF

V: TRBV27
D: -
J: TRBJ2-1
size: -
DNA: TGTGCCAGCCAGAGCGGGCCCGCCTACAATGAGCAGTTCTTC
CDR3: CASQSGPAYNEQFF

V: TRBV2
D: TRBD1
J: TRBJ2-5
size: -
DNA: TGTGCCAGCAACCGGGACAGGTTCCAAGAGACCCAGTACTTC
CDR3: CASNRDRFQETQYF

V: TRBV11-2
D: TRBD1
J: TRBJ1-2
size: -
DNA: TGTGCCAGCAGCTTAGAACCGATTGGACAGGGTGGAAGTGGCTACACCTTC
CDR3: CASSLEPIGQGGSGYTF

V: TRBV9
D: TRBD2
J: TRBJ2-3
size: -
DNA: TGTGCCAGCAGTCTAGAGGGACTAGCGGGAGAGGTTAAGCAGTATTTT
CDR3: CASSLEGLAGEVKQYF

V: TRBV7-2
D: TRBD1
J: TRBJ1-2
size: -
DNA: TGTGCCAGCAGCTTCGCGGACAGGGGCTATGGCTACACCTTC
CDR3: CASSFADRGYGYTF

V: TRBV27
D: -
J: TRBJ1-1
size: -
DNA: TGTGCCAGCAGTTATTATCAGGGGAACACTGAAGCTTTCTTT
CDR3: CASSYYQGNTEAFF

V: TRBV7-9
D: -
J: TRBJ2-7
size: -
DNA: TGTGCCAGCAGCGACCCGGACAGCTCCTACGAGCAGTACTTC
CDR3: CASSDPDSSYEQYF

V: TRBV15
D: TRBD2
J: TRBJ2-2
size: few
DNA: TGTGCCACCAGCAGAGATGGTAGCGGGAGGGCCGACACCGGGGAGCTGTTTTTT
CDR3: CATSRDGSGRADTGELFF

V: TRBV5-7
D: TRBD2
J: TRBJ2-2
size: -
DNA: TGTGCCAGCAGCTTGAGACTAGCGGGAGCCGGAGACACCGGGGAGCTGTTTTTT
CDR3: CASSLRLAGAGDTGELFF

V: TRBV9
D: TRBD1
J: TRBJ1-1
size: -
DNA: TGTGCCAGCAGCGACGCGCCGACACAGGGGTTGAACACTGAAGCTTTCTTT
CDR3: CASSDAPTQGLNTEAFF

V: TRBV11-1
D: -
J: TRBJ2-5
size: once
DNA: TGTGCCAGCAGCCCCCCTGGAGGGGGCCACGAGACCCAGTACTTC
CDR3: CASSPPGGGHETQYF

V: TRBV7-2
D: -
J: TRBJ2-7
size: -
DNA: TGTGCCAGCAGCTCATCCTCAGGGAACGAGCAGTACTTC
CDR3: CASSSSSGNEQYF

V: TRBV6-1
D: -
J: TRBJ2-6
size: -
DNA: TGTGCCAGCAGCCGTCCTGGGGCCAACGTCCTGACTTTC
CDR3: CASSRPGANVLTF

V: TRBV7-7
D: -
J: TRBJ2-5
size: once
DNA: TGTGCCAGCAGTTTACAGGGTTCGGAGACCCAGTACTTC
CDR3: CASSLQGSETQYF

V: TRBV19
D: -
J: TRBJ1-3
size: -
DNA: TGTGCCAGTAGGATACCAAACGGTGACAGTTACTCATCTGGAAACACCATATATTTT
CDR3: CASRIPNGDSYSSGNTIYF

V: TRBV6-6
D: -
J: TRBJ1-2
size: -
DNA: TGTGCCAGCAGTTACTCTGAAGGTACTAGGTATGGCTACACCTTC
CDR3: CASSYSEGTRYGYTF

V: TRBV6-1
D: -
J: TRBJ2-5
size: -
DNA: TGTGCCAGCAGCCCCGACTACAACCAAGAGACCCAGTACTTC
CDR3: CASSPDYNQETQYF

V: TRBV5-1
D: TRBD1
J: TRBJ2-3
size: -
DNA: TGCGCCAGCAGCTTCCGGGACAGCATCACAGATACGCAGTATTTT
CDR3: CASSFRDSITDTQYF

V: TRBV27
D: -
J: TRBJ2-1
size: once
DNA: TGTGCCAGCAGTTTATCGGGCCCATGGGATGAGCAGTTCTTC
CDR3: CASSLSGPWDEQFF

V: TRBV18
D: -
J: TRBJ1-4
size: -
DNA: TGTGCCAGCTCACCACCGGCAGGGGCGGATGAAAAACTGTTTTTT
CDR3: CASSPPAGADEKLFF

V: TRBV7-3
D: -
J: TRBJ1-1
size: -
DNA: TGTGCCAGCAGCTTAACGGGGCCCCCAGACACTGAAGCTTTCTTT
CDR3: CASSLTGPPDTEAFF

V: TRBV10-3
D: -
J: TRBJ1-5
size: -
DNA: TGTGCCATCAGTGAGGAATCGGGCAATCAGCCCCAGCATTTT
CDR3: CAISEESGNQPQHF

V: TRBV14
D: TRBD2
J: TRBJ2-3
size: once
DNA: TGTGCCAGCAGCCAAGAAGGAGCGGGAGGCTGGACAGATACGCAGTATTTT
CDR3: CASSQEGAGGWTDTQYF

V: TRBV2
D: TRBD1
J: TRBJ2-7
size: -
DNA: TGTGCCAGCGGGGCGGTTGCGGGACAGGTTTCCTACGAGCAGTACTTC
CDR3: CASGAVAGQVSYEQYF

V: TRBV7-9
D: TRBD2
J: TRBJ2-1
size: -
DNA: TGTGCCAGCAGACTAGCGGGAGGGCCCTTTGAGCAGTTCTTC
CDR3: CASRLAGGPFEQFF

V: TRBV25-1
D: -
J: TRBJ1-1
size: once
DNA: TGTGCCAGCAGTGCCCAGAACACTGAAGCTTTCTTT
CDR3: CASSAQNTEAFF

V: TRBV30
D: -
J: TRBJ2-1
size: -
DNA: TGTGCCTGGGGGGCGAGCTCCTACAATGAGCAGTTCTTC
CDR3: CAWGASSYNEQFF

V: TRBV6-6
D: -
J: TRBJ2-5
size: -
DNA: TGTGCCAGCAGTTACACAACCCAAGAGACCCAGTACTTC
CDR3: CASSYTTQETQYF

V: TRBV18
D: -
J: TRBJ1-1
size: -
DNA: TGTGCCAGCTCACCACAGGAGGACTGGAACACTGAAGCTTTCTTT
CDR3: CASSPQEDWNTEAFF

V: TRBV29-1
D: TRBD2
J: TRBJ2-1
size: -
DNA: TGCAGCGTTTATACTAGCGGGAGGTCCTACAATGAGCAGTTCTTC
CDR3: CSVYTSGRSYNEQFF

V: TRBV10-3
D: TRBD2
J: TRBJ2-7
size: -
DNA: TGTGCCATCAGTGGAGGCCCTAGCGGGATAGGGGTTGACGAGCAGTACTTC
CDR3: CAISGGPSGIGVDEQYF

V: TRBV10-3
D: -
J: TRBJ1-4
size: -
DNA: TGTGCCATCAGTGAGGGGCAGGTTAATGAAAAACTGTTTTTT
CDR3: CAISEGQVNEKLFF

V: TRBV19
D: TRBD1
J: TRBJ1-5
size: -
DNA: TGTGCCAGTAGTATTTATCTGGCGGGACAGGGAGATCAGCCCCAGCATTTT
CDR3: CASSIYLAGQGDQPQHF

V: TRBV4-1
D: -
J: TRBJ1-2
size: -
DNA: TGCGCCAGCAGCCAAGGGGTCGGGTATGGCTACACCTTC
CDR3: CASSQGVGYGYTF

V: TRBV7-2
D: TRBD1
J: TRBJ2-1
size: once
DNA: TGTGCCAGCAGCCTGGACAGGATTGGCAATGAGCAGTTCTTC
CDR3: CASSLDRIGNEQFF

V: TRBV30
D: TRBD1
J: TRBJ1-1
size: -
DNA: TGTGCCTGGGGCGGATACAGGGGAGAGGCTTTCTTT
CDR3: CAWGGYRGEAFF

V: TRBV7-3
D: TRBD1
J: TRBJ2-3
size: -
DNA: TGTGCCAGCAGCTTACATGGAGGACAGGGAACCCCGCAGTATTTT
CDR3: CASSLHGGQGTPQYF

V: TRBV2
D: -
J: TRBJ2-1
size: -
DNA: TGTGCCAGCAGTACGACTAGAAGCGGCTCCTACAATGAGCAGTTCTTC
CDR3: CASSTTRSGSYNEQFF

V: TRBV19
D: TRBD1
J: TRBJ2-1
size: -
DNA: TGTGCCAGTAGTATGGACCCCGCCACACGGACAGGGACCTACAATGAGCAGTTCTTC
CDR3: CASSMDPATRTGTYNEQFF

V: TRBV5-4
D: -
J: TRBJ2-7
size: few
DNA: TGTGCCAGCAGCACAGGGAGTTCCCACGAGCAGTACTTC
CDR3: CASSTGSSHEQYF

V: TRBV7-2
D: -
J: TRBJ1-2
size: -
DNA: TGTGCCAGCAGCTATGAGAGGGACACTTATGGCTACACCTTC
CDR3: CASSYERDTYGYTF

V: TRBV5-1
D: TRBD2
J: TRBJ2-3
size: -
DNA: TGCGCCAGCAGCTCAGGCGGGAGCCCAGATACGCAGTATTTT
CDR3: CASSSGGSPDTQYF

V: TRBV6-5
D: TRBD2
J: TRBJ2-7
size: -
DNA: TGTGCCAGCAGTTACTGGGGGGGAACGGACGAGCAGTACTTC
CDR3: CASSYWGGTDEQYF

V: TRBV7-9
D: -
J: TRBJ2-3
size: -
DNA: TGTGCCAGCAGCCCAGGGGGGGATACGCAGTATTTT
CDR3: CASSPGGDTQYF

V: TRBV10-3
D: TRBD2
J: TRBJ2-3
size: -
DNA: TGTGCCATCAGGCCGGGACTATCATTTTTGGATACGCAGTATTTT
CDR3: CAIRPGLSFLDTQYF

V: TRBV29-1
D: -
J: TRBJ1-2
size: -
DNA: TGCAGCGTCCCGGGGGAGGGACCTATTAACTATGGCTACACCTTC
CDR3: CSVPGEGPINYGYTF